These T cell receptor beta chains were read from a single sample in a study of vaccination effects on CD4 cells after COVID-19. For these TCRs, the target antigens are not known. Profiling relied on immunoSEQ multiplex PCR, and the TCRdb table lists in-frame clones only, not all of them. The data hold some 68,000 clones, with about 71% observed a single time. Sequenced here: CD4+ T cells from PBMCs cultured with HCoV-OC43 spike peptides, sampled before COVID-19 vaccination. These receptors came from a human donor who received a COVID-19 vaccine. CDR3s include the opening cysteine and the closing phenylalanine or tryptophan. The D gene is left open where the match is weak. The listing skips clone size in some rows; elsewhere it reads once, few, many or a size class.

d_call,v_call,clone_size,j_call,cdr3_nt,cdr3_aa
NA,TRBV5-1,NA,TRBJ1-4,TGCGCCAGCAGCTTGAGAGATACGGAAAAACTGTTTTTT,CASSLRDTEKLFF
NA,TRBV24-1,NA,TRBJ2-1,TGTGCCACCAGTGGAGGGGCAGGGGGGTCCTACAATGAGCAGTTCTTC,CATSGGAGGSYNEQFF
NA,TRBV19,NA,TRBJ1-2,TGTGCCAGTAGAAACTGGGCACAGGAAAGCTATGGCTACACCTTC,CASRNWAQESYGYTF
NA,TRBV7-9,NA,TRBJ2-2,TGTGCCAGCAGCTTATCCGGCAATTCCGGGGAGCTGTTTTTT,CASSLSGNSGELFF
TRBD2,TRBV5-4,NA,TRBJ2-5,TGTGCCAGCAGCCTGGGACTAGCGGGGGAGACCCAGTACTTC,CASSLGLAGETQYF
NA,TRBV5-1,NA,TRBJ1-1,TGCGCCAGCAGCTACGGGACAAGTTATGAAGCTTTCTTT,CASSYGTSYEAFF
TRBD2,TRBV19,few,TRBJ2-1,TGTGCCAGTAGGAGACTAGCGGGGTTCAGCTCCTACAATGAGCAGTTCTTC,CASRRLAGFSSYNEQFF
NA,TRBV5-1,NA,TRBJ2-3,TGCGCCAGCAGCTTGGGCGCAGGCACAGATACGCAGTATTTT,CASSLGAGTDTQYF
NA,TRBV6-1,NA,TRBJ2-1,TGTGCCAGCAGTGATAGGCAAATAGGCTCCTACAATGAGCAGTTCTTC,CASSDRQIGSYNEQFF
TRBD1,TRBV7-2,NA,TRBJ1-4,TGTGCCAGCAGCTTGCGCCCGGGACAGGGGTCCTCTCGTTCAAAACTGTTTTTT,CASSLRPGQGSSRSKLFF
TRBD1,TRBV7-8,NA,TRBJ1-3,TGTGCCAGCAGCTTAGAGGGGGCGTTAGGAAACACCATATATTTT,CASSLEGALGNTIYF
NA,TRBV11-2,NA,TRBJ2-3,TGTGCCAGCAGCTCGCCCGGTAGTCCCAGCACAGATACGCAGTATTTT,CASSSPGSPSTDTQYF
NA,TRBV24-1,NA,TRBJ1-5,TGTGCCACCAGAGGACGGAACAATCAGCCCCAGCATTTT,CATRGRNNQPQHF
TRBD2,TRBV9,NA,TRBJ2-2,TGTGCCAGCAGCGTAGTCGGGGGGTTCAACACCGGGGAGCTGTTTTTT,CASSVVGGFNTGELFF
NA,TRBV30,NA,TRBJ2-1,TGTGCCTGGAGCCCACCTTGGGGAGCCTACAATGAGCAGTTCTTC,CAWSPPWGAYNEQFF
NA,TRBV6-6,NA,TRBJ1-3,TGTGCCAGCACCGACAGCTCTGGAAACACCATATATTTT,CASTDSSGNTIYF
NA,TRBV2,NA,TRBJ2-5,TGTGCCAGCAGCCAAGAAGAGGACCAGTACTTC,CASSQEEDQYF
NA,TRBV6-1,once,TRBJ1-3,TGTGCCAGCAGTGAAGCCCCAGCTGGAAACACCATATATTTT,CASSEAPAGNTIYF
NA,TRBV6-5,NA,TRBJ1-1,TGTGCCAGCACTTACACCGCGAACACTGAAGCTTTCTTT,CASTYTANTEAFF
TRBD2,TRBV5-1,NA,TRBJ2-3,TGCGCCAGCAGCCGACCCGGACTAGCGGGGGGCTTCACAGATACGCAGTATTTT,CASSRPGLAGGFTDTQYF
TRBD2,TRBV5-1,NA,TRBJ2-3,TGCGCCAGCAGCTTACGGGGGGGTGAAGATACGCAGTATTTT,CASSLRGGEDTQYF
TRBD1,TRBV12-3/TRBV12-4,NA,TRBJ1-2,TGTGCCAGCGGTACAGGGGCCTCCTATGGCTACACCTTC,CASGTGASYGYTF
NA,TRBV9,NA,TRBJ2-2,TGTGCCAGCAGCGTAGGGGGGCTCACCGGGGAGCTGTTTTTT,CASSVGGLTGELFF
TRBD2,TRBV7-9,NA,TRBJ2-5,TGTGCCAGCAGCTTTTTCGGGGGGGCCCAAGAGACCCAGTACTTC,CASSFFGGAQETQYF
NA,TRBV28,NA,TRBJ1-5,TGTGCCAGCAGTTACCTCGACAGGCCAAGCAACCCCCAGCATTTT,CASSYLDRPSNPQHF
NA,TRBV3-1/TRBV3-2,NA,TRBJ2-3,TGTGCCAGCGCTCCGGCTAGCTCCGTTAGAACGCAGTATTTT,CASAPASSVRTQYF
NA,TRBV21-1,NA,TRBJ2-5,TGTGCCAGCAGCAAACGGACGGACAGGGGGCTCGAGGAGACCCAGTACTTC,CASSKRTDRGLEETQYF